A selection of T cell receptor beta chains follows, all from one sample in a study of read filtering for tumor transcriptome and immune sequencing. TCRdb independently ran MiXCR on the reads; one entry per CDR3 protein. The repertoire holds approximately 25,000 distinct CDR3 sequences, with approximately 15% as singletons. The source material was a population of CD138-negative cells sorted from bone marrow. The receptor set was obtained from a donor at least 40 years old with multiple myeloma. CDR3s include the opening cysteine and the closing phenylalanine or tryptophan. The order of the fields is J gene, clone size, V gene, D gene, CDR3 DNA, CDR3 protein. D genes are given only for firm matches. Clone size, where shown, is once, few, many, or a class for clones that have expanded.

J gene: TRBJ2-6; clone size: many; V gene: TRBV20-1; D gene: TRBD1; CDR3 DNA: TGCAGTGCAACCGGGACAGGGTCTGGGGCCAACGTCCTGACTTTC; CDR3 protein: CSATGTGSGANVLTF
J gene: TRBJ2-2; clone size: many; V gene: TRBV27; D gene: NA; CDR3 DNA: TGTGCCAGCAAAAGGGCTCCGGGACAGAACACCGGGGAGCTGTTTTTT; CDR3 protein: CASKRAPGQNTGELFF
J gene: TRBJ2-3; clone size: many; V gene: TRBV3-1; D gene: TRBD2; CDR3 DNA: TGTGCCAGCAGCCACACTAGCGCGGGCACAGATACGCAGTATTTT; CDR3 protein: CASSHTSAGTDTQYF
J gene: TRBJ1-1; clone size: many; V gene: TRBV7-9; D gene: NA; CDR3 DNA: TGTGCCAGCAGCGTACCTGATCCGAACACTGAAGCTTTCTTT; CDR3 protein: CASSVPDPNTEAFF
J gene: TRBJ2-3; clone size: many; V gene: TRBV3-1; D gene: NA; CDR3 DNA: TGTGCCAGCAGCCAATTTGCGAGCTCTAGCACAGATACGCAGTATTTT; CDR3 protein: CASSQFASSSTDTQYF
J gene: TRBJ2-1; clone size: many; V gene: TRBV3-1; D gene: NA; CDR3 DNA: TGTGCCAGCAGCCAAGCGGGACGCGGAGGTTACAATGAGCAGTTCTTC; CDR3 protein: CASSQAGRGGYNEQFF
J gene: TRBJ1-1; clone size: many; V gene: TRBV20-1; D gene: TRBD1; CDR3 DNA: TGCAGTGCTAGGTCGGGACAGGAACTTGAAGCTTTCTTT; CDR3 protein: CSARSGQELEAFF
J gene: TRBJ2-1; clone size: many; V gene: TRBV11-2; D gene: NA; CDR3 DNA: TGTGCCAGCAGCTTAGTTTTAGGGGTTTCCTACAATGAGCAGTTCTTC; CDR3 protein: CASSLVLGVSYNEQFF
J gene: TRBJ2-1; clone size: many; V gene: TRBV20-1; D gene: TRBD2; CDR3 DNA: TGCAGTGCTAGAGGACTAGCGACCTACAATGAGCAGTTCTTC; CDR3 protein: CSARGLATYNEQFF
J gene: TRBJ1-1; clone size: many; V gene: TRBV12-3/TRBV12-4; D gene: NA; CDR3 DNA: TGTGCCAGCAGTGTTCATAAAACCGGCACTGAAGCTTTCTTT; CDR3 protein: CASSVHKTGTEAFF
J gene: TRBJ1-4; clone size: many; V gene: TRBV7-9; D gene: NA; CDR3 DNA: TGTGCCAGCAGCCCCGGACCAGCAACTAATGAAAAACTGTTTTTT; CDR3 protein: CASSPGPATNEKLFF
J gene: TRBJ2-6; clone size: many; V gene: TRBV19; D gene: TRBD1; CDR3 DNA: TGTGCCAGTAGTGACAGGGGATTCTCTGGGGCCAACGTCCTGACTTTC; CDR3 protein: CASSDRGFSGANVLTF
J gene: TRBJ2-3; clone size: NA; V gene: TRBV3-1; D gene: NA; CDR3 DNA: TGTGCCAGCAGTTACTACTTCGGCACAGATACGCAGTATTTT; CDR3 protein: CASSYYFGTDTQYF
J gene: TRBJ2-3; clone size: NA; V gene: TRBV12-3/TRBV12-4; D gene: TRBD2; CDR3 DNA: TGTGCCAGCAATAAGCAGGCGGGGGAAGAATATTTT; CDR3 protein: CASNKQAGEEYF
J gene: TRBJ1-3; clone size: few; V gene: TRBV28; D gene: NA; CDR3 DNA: TGTGCCAGCAGTTTATCAGTGGGTGGAAACACCATATATTTT; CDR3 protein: CASSLSVGGNTIYF
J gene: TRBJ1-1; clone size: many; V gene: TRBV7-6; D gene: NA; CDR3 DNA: TGTGCCAGCAGCTTGGGGGTGGGGGGGAACACTGAAGCTTTCTTT; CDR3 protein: CASSLGVGGNTEAFF
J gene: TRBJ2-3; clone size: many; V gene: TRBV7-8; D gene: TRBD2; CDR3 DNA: TGTGCCAGCAGCTTAGTTATTAGCGGGAGCTGGGGAGATACGCAGTATTTT; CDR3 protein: CASSLVISGSWGDTQYF
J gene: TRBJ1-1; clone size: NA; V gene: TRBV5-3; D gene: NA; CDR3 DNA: TGTGCCAGAAGCTCCCGACAGGTAAGAGGCACTGAAGCTTTCTTT; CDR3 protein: CARSSRQVRGTEAFF
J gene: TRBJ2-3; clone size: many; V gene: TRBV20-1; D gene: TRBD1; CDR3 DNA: TGCAGTGCTAGTCCCGGGACAGACACAGATACGCAGTATTTT; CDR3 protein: CSASPGTDTDTQYF
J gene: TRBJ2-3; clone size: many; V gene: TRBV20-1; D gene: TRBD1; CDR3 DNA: TGCAGTGCTCCTCCCGGGACAGGGGGAACAGATACGCAGTATTTT; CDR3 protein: CSAPPGTGGTDTQYF